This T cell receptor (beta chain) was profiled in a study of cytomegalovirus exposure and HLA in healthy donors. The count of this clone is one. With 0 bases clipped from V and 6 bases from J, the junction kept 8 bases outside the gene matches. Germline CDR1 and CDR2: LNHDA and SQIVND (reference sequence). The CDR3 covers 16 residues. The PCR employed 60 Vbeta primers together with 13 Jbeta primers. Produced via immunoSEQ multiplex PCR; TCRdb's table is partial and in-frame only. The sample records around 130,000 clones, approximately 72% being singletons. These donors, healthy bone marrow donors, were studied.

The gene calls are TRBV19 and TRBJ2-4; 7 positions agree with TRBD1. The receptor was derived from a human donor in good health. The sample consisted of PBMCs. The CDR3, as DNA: TGTGCCAGTAGTATAGACAGGGGGTCTGCGGGAAACATTCAGTACTTC. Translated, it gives CASSIDRGSAGNIQYF.